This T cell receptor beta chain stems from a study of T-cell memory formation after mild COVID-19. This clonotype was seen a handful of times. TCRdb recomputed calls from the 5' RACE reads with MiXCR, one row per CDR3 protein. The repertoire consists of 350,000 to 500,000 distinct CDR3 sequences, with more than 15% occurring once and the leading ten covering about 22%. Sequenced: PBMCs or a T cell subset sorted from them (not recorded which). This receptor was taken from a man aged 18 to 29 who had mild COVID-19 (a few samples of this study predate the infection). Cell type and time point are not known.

Written as DNA, the CDR3 is TGTGCCAGCAACCCACTGGGGGGCACTGAAGCTTTCTTT. It encodes CASNPLGGTEAFF. This sequence joins TRBV7-8 and TRBJ1-1; D might be TRBD1 (5 bases). This CDR3 is 13 amino acids long. Germline-derived CDR1 and CDR2 are SGHVS and FQNEAQ. Trimming stripped 7 bases from V and 4 bases from J, with 13 bases between.